A selection of T cell receptor beta chains follows, all from one sample in a study of T cell clones after liver transplantation. Clones were sequenced by immunoSEQ multiplex PCR, and TCRdb holds only the in-frame ones, with some missing. Of tens of thousands of clones listed, 80% are singletons. The sample here was CD4+ T cells from blood, taken 12 months after liver transplant. The receptor set was obtained from a human patient who received a liver transplant. The graft donor may be the source of some T cells. CDR3s include the opening cysteine and the closing phenylalanine or tryptophan. A D gene is named only where the DNA matches it firmly. Clone size appears in some rows only: once, few, many, or a class for an expanded clone.

J | V | size | D | CDR3 | DNA
TRBJ1-4 | TRBV6-4 | NA | NA | CASSDSNEKLFF | TGTGCCAGCAGTGACAGTAATGAAAAACTGTTTTTT
TRBJ2-1 | TRBV18 | NA | NA | CASSPARDGEQFF | TGTGCCAGCTCACCTGCCAGAGACGGTGAGCAGTTCTTC
TRBJ1-4 | TRBV19 | NA | TRBD1 | CASSYGTGFMDEKLFF | TGTGCCAGTAGTTACGGGACAGGGTTTATGGATGAAAAACTGTTTTTT
TRBJ2-7 | TRBV28 | NA | NA | CASSLGREQYF | TGTGCCAGCAGTTTAGGGAGGGAGCAGTACTTC
TRBJ2-7 | TRBV5-1 | NA | TRBD2 | CASSLRTSGLGEQYF | TGCGCCAGCAGCTTGAGGACTAGCGGCCTGGGGGAGCAGTACTTC
TRBJ2-1 | TRBV7-2 | NA | TRBD2 | CASSFSGSPSYNEQFF | TGTGCCAGCAGCTTTAGCGGGAGCCCTTCCTACAATGAGCAGTTCTTC
TRBJ1-5 | TRBV9 | NA | NA | CASSEEDGYNQPQHF | TGTGCCAGCAGCGAGGAGGACGGCTACAATCAGCCCCAGCATTTT
TRBJ2-7 | TRBV7-9 | NA | TRBD2 | CASRPPLAGGPYEQYF | TGTGCCAGCAGACCTCCGCTGGCGGGAGGACCCTACGAGCAGTACTTC
TRBJ2-7 | TRBV28 | NA | NA | CASTTRSSEQYF | TGTGCCAGCACCACAAGAAGTTCCGAGCAGTACTTC
TRBJ2-1 | TRBV5-4 | once | TRBD2 | CATTGGRSPYNEQFF | TGTGCCACAACTGGCGGGAGATCTCCCTACAATGAGCAGTTCTTC
TRBJ2-7 | TRBV2 | few | NA | CASRRTTYEQYF | TGTGCCAGCCGCCGAACGACCTACGAGCAGTACTTC
TRBJ2-3 | TRBV9 | NA | NA | CASNLWGGLDTQYF | TGTGCCAGCAACCTGTGGGGAGGACTAGATACGCAGTATTTT
TRBJ1-5 | TRBV7-9 | NA | NA | CASSLNSYQPQHF | TGTGCCAGCAGCCTCAACAGCTATCAGCCCCAGCATTTT
TRBJ1-5 | TRBV6-5 | NA | TRBD1 | CASGDRADQPQHF | TGTGCCAGTGGGGACAGGGCCGATCAGCCCCAGCATTTT
TRBJ2-3 | TRBV7-2 | NA | TRBD1 | CASSLFGDSGGTRTDTQYF | TGTGCCAGCAGCTTATTTGGGGACAGTGGGGGCACTCGCACAGATACGCAGTATTTT
TRBJ1-1 | TRBV5-1 | NA | NA | CASSLDSTNTEAFF | TGCGCCAGCAGCTTGGACAGCACGAACACTGAAGCTTTCTTT
TRBJ2-7 | TRBV2 | NA | TRBD2 | CASSETSGPYYEQYF | TGTGCCAGCAGTGAAACTAGCGGACCCTATTACGAGCAGTACTTC
TRBJ2-7 | TRBV28 | NA | NA | CASSLGHGPYYEQYF | TGTGCCAGCAGTTTAGGGCACGGTCCATACTACGAGCAGTACTTC
TRBJ2-1 | TRBV28 | once | NA | CASIGRARSYNEQFF | TGTGCCAGCATTGGACGAGCCCGTTCCTACAATGAGCAGTTCTTC
TRBJ2-1 | TRBV11-2 | NA | TRBD1 | CASSSGTGGSLGEQFF | TGTGCCAGCAGCTCCGGGACAGGGGGTTCCCTCGGTGAGCAGTTCTTC
TRBJ1-2 | TRBV5-4 | NA | NA | CASSGQSVTGYTF | TGTGCCAGCAGCGGACAATCGGTCACGGGCTACACCTTC
TRBJ1-2 | TRBV7-2 | once | NA | CASRLPPNYGYTF | TGTGCCAGCAGATTGCCTCCTAACTATGGCTACACCTTC
TRBJ2-6 | TRBV5-1 | few | NA | CASSLATTGTSGANVLTF | TGCGCCAGCAGCTTGGCCACAACAGGCACCTCTGGGGCCAACGTCCTGACTTTC
TRBJ1-1 | TRBV6-6 | NA | NA | CASSRNTEAFF | TGTGCCAGCTCCAGGAACACTGAAGCTTTCTTT
TRBJ2-6 | TRBV5-1 | NA | NA | CASSALGAGANVLTF | TGCGCCAGCAGCGCCCTCGGGGCTGGGGCCAACGTCCTGACTTTC
TRBJ2-7 | TRBV15 | NA | TRBD2 | CATSISSGSYEQYF | TGTGCCACCAGCATATCTAGCGGGAGTTACGAGCAGTACTTC
TRBJ2-5 | TRBV30 | NA | NA | CAWGGGETQYF | TGTGCCTGGGGTGGTGGTGAGACCCAGTACTTC
TRBJ2-7 | TRBV6-5 | NA | TRBD1 | CASSEGTDRYEQYF | TGTGCCAGCAGTGAAGGGACAGACCGCTACGAGCAGTACTTC
TRBJ1-1 | TRBV7-9 | NA | TRBD1 | CATQTGDTEAFF | TGTGCCACCCAGACAGGGGACACTGAAGCTTTCTTT
TRBJ2-7 | TRBV10-1 | few | TRBD2 | CASSERTSASYEQYF | TGCGCCAGCAGTGAGAGGACTAGCGCCTCCTACGAGCAGTACTTC
TRBJ1-4 | TRBV27 | few | NA | CASSLIGRTNEKLFF | TGTGCCAGCAGTTTAATCGGTAGGACTAATGAAAAACTGTTTTTT
TRBJ1-4 | TRBV4-2 | NA | NA | CASSQASAGTPVGGEKLFF | TGTGCCAGCAGCCAAGCCTCAGCGGGAACCCCCGTCGGAGGTGAAAAACTGTTTTTT
TRBJ2-1 | TRBV19 | NA | TRBD2 | CASSSLGSGRVDEQFF | TGTGCCAGTAGCTCCCTGGGTAGCGGGAGGGTCGATGAGCAGTTCTTC
TRBJ2-1 | TRBV19 | once | TRBD2 | CASSTYTGLAWNEQFF | TGTGCCAGTAGTACCTATACCGGACTAGCGTGGAATGAGCAGTTCTTC
TRBJ2-7 | TRBV21-1 | NA | NA | CAIRIAEQYF | TGTGCCATCCGAATTGCGGAGCAGTACTTC
TRBJ2-6 | TRBV6-1 | NA | NA | CASSEGVSGANVLTF | TGTGCCAGCAGTGAAGGGGTCTCTGGGGCCAACGTCCTGACTTTC
TRBJ2-2 | TRBV4-3 | NA | NA | CASSQGPLIIGTGELFF | TGCGCCAGCAGCCAAGGTCCCCTAATTATAGGAACCGGGGAGCTGTTTTTT
TRBJ2-7 | TRBV5-4 | NA | TRBD1 | CASSLDRGISYEQYF | TGTGCCAGCAGCTTGGACAGGGGTATATCCTACGAGCAGTACTTC
TRBJ1-4 | TRBV2 | NA | NA | CASSSGRTNEKLFF | TGTGCCAGCAGTTCAGGCAGGACTAACGAAAAACTGTTTTTT
TRBJ2-3 | TRBV2 | NA | TRBD2 | CASSGLAGVLTDTQYF | TGTGCCAGCAGCGGACTAGCGGGAGTCTTAACAGATACGCAGTATTTT
TRBJ1-1 | TRBV18 | NA | TRBD1 | CASSPPTGGTEAFF | TGTGCCAGCTCACCACCAACAGGGGGTACTGAAGCTTTCTTT
TRBJ2-7 | TRBV6-5 | NA | NA | CASSYEGIYEQYF | TGTGCCAGCAGTTATGAGGGGATTTACGAGCAGTACTTC
TRBJ2-2 | TRBV5-4 | NA | NA | CASSPQATNTGELFF | TGTGCCAGCAGCCCCCAAGCCACGAACACCGGGGAGCTGTTTTTT
TRBJ1-5 | TRBV7-2 | few | NA | CASSSGPNQPQHF | TGTGCCAGCAGCTCTGGACCTAATCAGCCCCAGCATTTT
TRBJ1-5 | TRBV4-1 | once | NA | CASSQESGGNQPQHF | TGCGCCAGCAGCCAAGAGTCGGGCGGCAATCAGCCCCAGCATTTT
TRBJ2-3 | TRBV9 | medium-sized | NA | CASTRRSSGVGTDTQYF | TGTGCCAGCACTCGGCGGTCGAGCGGAGTAGGCACAGATACGCAGTATTTT
TRBJ2-1 | TRBV4-2 | NA | TRBD2 | CASSQDPVAGGYASYNEQFF | TGTGCCAGCAGCCAAGATCCAGTAGCGGGAGGGTACGCGTCCTACAATGAGCAGTTCTTC
TRBJ2-2 | TRBV5-8 | NA | NA | CASSFPDRLNTGELFF | TGTGCCAGCAGCTTCCCCGACAGGTTGAACACCGGGGAGCTGTTTTTT
TRBJ1-3 | TRBV28 | NA | NA | CASLVAGAGNTIYF | TGTGCCAGCTTAGTTGCAGGGGCGGGAAACACCATATATTTT
TRBJ2-5 | TRBV7-2 | NA | TRBD2 | CASSLGALAGSQETQYF | TGTGCCAGCAGCTTAGGAGCGCTAGCGGGAAGCCAAGAGACCCAGTACTTC
TRBJ2-1 | TRBV5-1 | NA | TRBD1 | CASSFPWDRGAEAEQFF | TGCGCCAGCAGCTTCCCCTGGGACAGGGGAGCTGAGGCGGAGCAGTTCTTC
TRBJ1-2 | TRBV9 | NA | TRBD1 | CASSSVTPGTGGNYGYTF | TGTGCCAGCAGCTCCGTCACTCCCGGGACAGGGGGGAACTATGGCTACACCTTC
TRBJ2-5 | TRBV25-1 | NA | TRBD1 | CASSGGQDLRGTQYF | TGTGCCAGCAGTGGGGGACAGGACCTGCGCGGGACCCAGTACTTC
TRBJ1-4 | TRBV6-5 | medium-sized | NA | CASSYSTRSAEKLFF | TGTGCCAGCAGTTACTCGACTCGGTCTGCTGAAAAACTGTTTTTT
TRBJ1-4 | TRBV28 | NA | NA | CASSPGVFNEKLFF | TGTGCCAGCAGTCCAGGGGTCTTTAATGAAAAACTGTTTTTT